The 28 T cell receptor beta chains given below trace back to one sample, sequenced in a study of T-cell memory formation after mild COVID-19. TCRdb re-analysed the 5' RACE reads in MiXCR, keeping a single row per CDR3 protein. The table has about 390,000 distinct CDR3 sequences, 16% seen once. Sequenced material: PBMCs or a T cell subset sorted from them (not recorded which). The receptor source for this set is a man aged 18-30 years who had mild COVID-19 (a few samples of this study predate the infection). Cell type and time point are not known.

This clonotype was detected only a few times. The chain is built from TRBV5-1 and TRBJ2-1, with 7 positions matching TRBD2. With V trimmed by 3 bases and J by 0 bases, 3 bases remained unmatched. CDR1 is SGHRS, CDR2 YFSETQ, per germline. The CDR3 contains 15 residues. Here the CDR3 DNA reads TGCGCCAGCAGCTCAATAGCGGGCTCCTACAATGAGCAGTTCTTC. Translation: CASSSIAGSYNEQFF. The full variable domain, completed using reference TRBV5-1 and TRBJ2-1, is KAGVTQTPRYLIKTRGQQVTLSCSPISGHRSVSWYQQTPGQGLQFLFEYFSETQRNKGNFPGRFSGRQFSNSRSEMNVSTLELGDSALYLCASSSIAGSYNEQFFGPGTRLTVL.

This chain's CDR3 is CASSDRRVEAGELFF. The CDR3 DNA reads TGTGCCAGCAGTGATCGCAGGGTCGAGGCCGGGGAGCTGTTTTTT. The chain links TRBV2 to TRBJ2-2; D possibly corresponds to TRBD1 (5 bases). CDR3 length: 15 residues. V was cut by 3 bases and J by 6 bases, with 14 bases left in between. The germline V gene has CDR1 SNHLY and CDR2 FYNNEI.

This clonotype was recorded a few times. The chain is built from TRBV9 and TRBJ1-6; no clear D. The V end lost 2 bases, the J end lost 7 bases, and 4 bases lay between the germline ends. Germline V gene sequence: CDR1 SGDLS, CDR2 YYNGEE. This CDR3 spans 12 amino acids. CDR3 coding DNA: TGTGCCAGCAGCGTCAGCAATTCACCCCTCCACTTT. Encoded protein: CASSVSNSPLHF. Full variable domain (outside the CDR3, taken from reference TRBV9 and TRBJ1-6): DSGVTQTPKHLITATGQRVTLRCSPRSGDLSVYWYQQSLDQGLQFLIQYYNGEERAKGNILERFSAQQFPDLHSELNLSSLELGDSALYFCASSVSNSPLHFGNGTRLTVT.

The chain links TRBV5-6 to TRBJ2-5; possible D gene TRBD1, 6 bases. Germline loops: CDR1 SGHDT, CDR2 YYEEEE. Trimming shortened V by 4 bases and J by 12 bases, and 19 bases separated the two germline ends. The CDR3 runs 13 residues. The DNA of the CDR3 is TGTGCCAGCAGCCCTGAGACAGGCCAAAGGGAGTACTTC. Its translation: CASSPETGQREYF.

The chain couples TRBV6-2 or TRBV6-3 to TRBJ2-3; D remains ambiguous. Between the trimmed V and J ends, which lost 5 bases and 2 bases, there was a span of 14 bases. The CDR3 runs 15 residues. Germline CDR1 reads MNHEY; CDR2 reads SVGEGT. The CDR3 DNA follows: TGTGCCAGCAGTCAATACAGAAGAGACACAGATACGCAGTATTTT. Protein product: CASSQYRRDTDTQYF.

V gene TRBV10-3 combines with J gene TRBJ2-3, with a weak D call TRBD2 (6 bases). V gave up 10 bases and J gave up 2 bases, with 13 bases separating them. Germline V lookup: CDR1 ENHRY, CDR2 SYGVKD. CDR3 length equals 13 residues. CDR3 loop: CATRGIVTDTQYF. DNA for the CDR3: TGTGCCACTCGGGGGATTGTCACAGATACGCAGTATTTT.

This clonotype appeared a few times. The chain has TRBV7-9 and TRBJ2-1; unclear D gene. V gave up 5 bases and J gave up 5 bases, with 19 bases separating them. The CDR3 is 16 residues long. CDR1 and CDR2 (germline): SEHNR, FQNEAQ (reference sequence). CDR3 sequence (DNA): TGTGCCAGCAGCGCCGTGACTCGGAACATTCACAATGAGCAGTTCTTC. This codes for CASSAVTRNIHNEQFF.

The chain has TRBV12-3 or TRBV12-4 and TRBJ2-3, with D unresolved. V was clipped by 7 bases and J by 4 bases, with 12 bases between them. CDR3 length: 13 amino acids. The CDR3 here is CASTLTDADTQYF. The CDR3 DNA reads TGTGCCAGCACCTTGACGGACGCAGATACGCAGTATTTT.

This clonotype was recorded a few times. This rearrangement joins TRBV10-1 to TRBJ1-1; possibly TRBD1 for D (5 bases). The CDR3 sequence is 16 residues long. Germline V gene data show CDR1 as WNHNN and CDR2 as SYGVQD (reference sequence). Trimming took 2 bases from V and 3 from J, leaving 16 bases between them. CDR3 region: CASSEDQGPGYTEAFF. CDR3 nucleotide sequence: TGCGCCAGCAGTGAGGATCAGGGTCCCGGGTACACTGAAGCTTTCTTT.

This clonotype has just a few counts. The J gene is TRBJ2-1, the V gene TRBV9; 8 nucleotides line up with TRBD2. Germline CDR1 is SGDLS and CDR2 is YYNGEE. The CDR3 contains 15 residues. V gave up 6 bases and J gave up 2 bases; unmatched junction bases: 7. CDR3 residues: CASTLSGGTYNEQFF. The CDR3, as DNA: TGTGCCAGCACCCTAAGCGGGGGCACCTACAATGAGCAGTTCTTC.

A few counts support this clonotype. The chain couples TRBV7-8 to TRBJ1-6; D unresolved. The germline V gene encodes CDR1 SGHVS and CDR2 FQNEAQ. The CDR3 has 16 residues. Between the trimmed V and J ends, which lost 5 bases and 7 bases, there was a span of 18 bases. Written as DNA, the CDR3 is TGTGCCAGCAGCCACCTTGCCGGGATTAACAATTCACCCCTCCACTTT. This translates into CASSHLAGINNSPLHF.

This clonotype was counted only a few times. The chain has TRBV6-2 or TRBV6-3 and TRBJ2-3, with 9 bases lining up with TRBD1. The CDR3 extends over 16 amino acids. Germline values: CDR1 MNHEY, CDR2 SVGEGT. J was trimmed by 4 bases and V by 5 bases; bases with no gene match: 10. For the CDR3, the DNA is TGTGCCAGCAGTCGACCGGGACAGGGTTTCCCAGATACGCAGTATTTT. Amino acid sequence: CASSRPGQGFPDTQYF.

This clonotype was counted a few times. V and J are TRBV19 and TRBJ1-1, with D possibly TRBD1 on 5 matching bases. The CDR3 runs to 13 residues. The germline CDR1 and CDR2 sequences are LNHDA and SQIVND (reference sequence). The V and J ends lost 9 bases and 2 bases respectively, with 13 bases between them. This CDR3 is CASLPGLNTEAFF. CDR3 nucleotides: TGTGCCAGCCTCCCAGGGCTTAACACTGAAGCTTTCTTT.

This clonotype was seen a few times. The chain uses TRBV29-1 and TRBJ2-5; D is possibly TRBD2 (6 bases). The V gene lost 7 bases and the J gene lost 1 base, with 22 bases spanning the gap. The CDR3 totals 16 residues. The germline V gene has CDR1 SQVTM and CDR2 ANQGSEA. CDR3 in amino acids: CSADGRRLGFQETQYF. CDR3 DNA sequence: TGCAGCGCCGACGGCCGCCGACTAGGGTTCCAAGAGACCCAGTACTTC. Variable domain in full (rest from reference TRBV29-1 and TRBJ2-5): SAVISQKPSRDICQRGTSLTIQCQVDSQVTMMFWYRQQPGQSLTLIATANQGSEATYESGFVIDKFPISRPNLTFSTLTVSNMSPEDSSIYLCSADGRRLGFQETQYFGPGTRLLVL.

This clonotype was observed a handful of times. The chain couples TRBV7-3 to TRBJ2-1; D assignment may be TRBD1 or TRBD2 (5 bases each). V was clipped by 1 base and J by 4 bases, with 11 bases between them. CDR3 length equals 15 residues. From germline, CDR1 is SGHTA and CDR2 FQGTGA. DNA for the CDR3: TGTGCCAGCAGCTTAAGCCGGGACGGTTACAATGAGCAGTTCTTC. Translation: CASSLSRDGYNEQFF.

The chain has TRBV5-1 and TRBJ2-2; TRBD2 is a possible D gene (6 bases). V gave up 3 bases and J gave up 6 bases, with 9 bases separating them. The CDR3 runs to 13 residues. Germline assignment: CDR1 SGHRS and CDR2 YFSETQ. CDR3 sequence: CASSWGGAGELFF. DNA for the CDR3: TGCGCCAGCAGCTGGGGAGGCGCCGGGGAGCTGTTTTTT.

The chain is built from TRBV6-2 or TRBV6-3 and TRBJ2-4, with D perhaps matching TRBD1 (5 bases). This CDR3 has 14 amino acids. The V end lost 6 bases, the J end lost 8 bases, and 17 bases lay between the germline ends. Germline V gives CDR1 MNHEY, CDR2 SVGEGT. The DNA for the CDR3 is TGTGCCAGCAGGCCCTTCCAGGGTTTGGACATTCAGTACTTC. Its protein is CASRPFQGLDIQYF.

This clonotype was observed a few times. The rearrangement uses TRBV7-2 and TRBJ2-5; possibly TRBD1 for D (5 bases). The V gene's germline CDR1 is SGHTA and CDR2 FQGNSA. Between the trimmed V and J ends, which lost 4 bases and 5 bases, there was a span of 14 bases. CDR3 size: 14 residues. CDR3 region: CASSSPRAWETQYF. The CDR3 nucleotides read TGTGCCAGCAGCTCCCCCAGGGCTTGGGAGACCCAGTACTTC.

This clonotype was detected only a few times. The chain employs TRBV23-1 and TRBJ2-7, with D hard to call. TRBV23-1 qualifies as an ORF whose function is uncertain. The V and J ends lost 2 bases and 4 bases respectively, with 9 bases between them. This CDR3 contains 13 residues. The DNA for the CDR3 is TGCGCCAGCAGTCAAACGCCATATTACGAGCAGTACGTC. It translates to CASSQTPYYEQYV.

This clonotype was counted at least ten times. The chain combines TRBV7-2 with TRBJ2-2; D remains unclear. The CDR3 has 12 residues. Germline loops: CDR1 SGHTA, CDR2 FQGNSA. Trimming pared 1 base from V and 6 bases from J, leaving 3 bases between. In DNA form, the CDR3 reads TGTGCCAGCAGCTTAGGTCCCGGGGAGCTGTTTTTT. The encoded protein is CASSLGPGELFF.

The sample holds a few counts of this clonotype. CDR3 residues: CATSDPRQGIFSDTQYF. CDR3 DNA: TGTGCCACCAGTGACCCCCGACAGGGGATATTTTCAGATACGCAGTATTTT. V and J are TRBV24-1 and TRBJ2-3, with TRBD1 matching over 8 bases. Germline CDR1 reads KGHDR; CDR2 reads SFDVKD. V lost 4 bases and J lost 4; bases outside the gene matches: 12. The CDR3 has 17 amino acids.

This chain uses TRBV5-5 with TRBJ2-3, with 7 bases matching TRBD1. Unmatched junction bases numbered 3, after V lost 4 bases and J lost 1 base. The germline gives CDR1 SGHKS, CDR2 YYEKEE (reference sequence). The CDR3 covers 14 residues. CDR3 residues: CASSRQGGTDTQYF. DNA for the CDR3: TGTGCCAGCAGCCGACAGGGCGGCACAGATACGCAGTATTTT. Filled out from reference TRBV5-5 and TRBJ2-3, the complete variable domain reads DAGVTQSPTHLIKTRGQQVTLRCSPISGHKSVSWYQQVLGQGPQFIFQYYEKEERGRGNFPDRFSARQFPNYSSELNVNALLLGDSALYLCASSRQGGTDTQYFGPGTRLTVL.

This sequence joins TRBV6-2 or TRBV6-3 and TRBJ1-1; D unresolved. The CDR3 totals 13 residues. Germline-derived CDR1 and CDR2 are MNHEY and SVGEGT. Deletions cut 8 bases from V and 2 bases from J, with 12 bases between. The CDR3 nucleotides are TGTGCCAGCGGACCTACAGCCAACACTGAAGCTTTCTTT. Amino acids: CASGPTANTEAFF.

The table lists this clonotype with a few counts. The V call is TRBV5-1, the J call TRBJ2-1; 7 bases align to TRBD2. Germline CDR1 and CDR2: SGHRS and YFSETQ. Trimming at V came to 4 bases and at J to 2 bases, leaving 9 bases not matched to a gene. The CDR3 consists of 16 residues. The CDR3 spells CASSPLGGMAYNEQFF. In nucleotides, the CDR3 is TGCGCCAGCAGCCCGCTGGGGGGGATGGCCTACAATGAGCAGTTCTTC.

This sequence joins TRBV10-3 and TRBJ2-1, with D perhaps given as TRBD1 or TRBD2 (5 bases each). Germline V gene data show CDR1 as ENHRY and CDR2 as SYGVKD. The CDR3 spans 13 residues. V was pared by 6 bases and J by 5 bases, with 11 bases between. CDR3 amino acids: CAIRPGPNNEQFF. Here the CDR3 DNA reads TGTGCCATCAGACCGGGACCCAACAATGAGCAGTTCTTC.

CDR3 in amino acids: CSATSPAAADTQYF. CDR3 bases: TGCAGTGCGACAAGCCCTGCAGCGGCAGATACGCAGTATTTT. The chain uses TRBV20-1 and TRBJ2-3, with D tentatively TRBD2 (5 bases). The germline gives CDR1 DFQATT, CDR2 SNEGSKA (reference sequence). V lost 6 bases to trimming and J lost 4 bases, with 17 bases between them. The CDR3 is made up of 14 amino acids.

This clonotype occurred a few times. The chain joins TRBV7-2 to TRBJ2-3, with D possibly being TRBD2 (5 bases). The CDR3 loop spans 15 amino acids. The V gene's germline CDR1 is SGHTA and CDR2 FQGNSA. V was trimmed by 5 bases and J by 2 bases, leaving 14 bases between them. Here the CDR3 DNA reads TGTGCCAGCAGCCAAAACAGCGGTTTCACAGATACGCAGTATTTT. This translates into CASSQNSGFTDTQYF.

The chain is built from TRBV7-2 and TRBJ2-6; no reliable D call. V was clipped by 9 bases and J by 4 bases, with 13 bases between them. Per germline, CDR1 SGHTA and CDR2 FQGNSA. The length of the CDR3 is 14 residues. The CDR3 protein is CASSVTSGANVLTF. CDR3 DNA: TGTGCCAGTTCAGTTACCTCCGGGGCCAACGTCCTGACTTTC.